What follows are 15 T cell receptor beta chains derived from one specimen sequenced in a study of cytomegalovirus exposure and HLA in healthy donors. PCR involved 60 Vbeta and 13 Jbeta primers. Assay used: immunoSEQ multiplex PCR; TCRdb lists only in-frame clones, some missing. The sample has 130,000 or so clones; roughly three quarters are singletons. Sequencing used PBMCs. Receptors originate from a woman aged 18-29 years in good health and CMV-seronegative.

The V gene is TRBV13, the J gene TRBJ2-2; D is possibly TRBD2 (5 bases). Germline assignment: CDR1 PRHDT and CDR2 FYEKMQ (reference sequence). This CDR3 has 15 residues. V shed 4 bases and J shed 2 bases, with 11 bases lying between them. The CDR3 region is CASSSLRGNTGELFF. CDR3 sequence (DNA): TGTGCCAGCAGCTCTCTTCGGGGTAACACCGGGGAGCTGTTTTTT.

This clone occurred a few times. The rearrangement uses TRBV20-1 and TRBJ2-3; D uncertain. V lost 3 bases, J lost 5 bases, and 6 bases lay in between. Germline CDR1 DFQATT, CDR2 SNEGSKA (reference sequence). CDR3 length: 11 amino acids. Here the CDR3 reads CSARSGDTQYF. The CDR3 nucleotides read TGCAGTGCTAGGTCGGGAGATACGCAGTATTTT.

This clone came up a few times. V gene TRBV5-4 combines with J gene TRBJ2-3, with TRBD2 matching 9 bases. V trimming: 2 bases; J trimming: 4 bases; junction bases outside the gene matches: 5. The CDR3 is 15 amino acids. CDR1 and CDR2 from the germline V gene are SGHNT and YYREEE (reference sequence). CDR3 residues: CASSFSGSRADTQYF. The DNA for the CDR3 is TGTGCCAGCAGCTTTAGCGGGAGTAGGGCAGATACGCAGTATTTT.

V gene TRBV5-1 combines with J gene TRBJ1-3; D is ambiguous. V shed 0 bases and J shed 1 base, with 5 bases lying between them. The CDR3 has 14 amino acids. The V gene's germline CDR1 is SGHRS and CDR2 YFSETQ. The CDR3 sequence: CASSLGTSGNTIYF. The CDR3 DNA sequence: TGCGCCAGCAGCTTGGGGACTTCTGGAAACACCATATATTTT.

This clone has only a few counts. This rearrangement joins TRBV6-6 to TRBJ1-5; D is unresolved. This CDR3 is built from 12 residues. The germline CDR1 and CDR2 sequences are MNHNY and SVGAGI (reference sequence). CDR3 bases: TGTGAACGGAAAGTCGGGGATCAGCCCCAGCATTTT. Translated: CERKVGDQPQHF.

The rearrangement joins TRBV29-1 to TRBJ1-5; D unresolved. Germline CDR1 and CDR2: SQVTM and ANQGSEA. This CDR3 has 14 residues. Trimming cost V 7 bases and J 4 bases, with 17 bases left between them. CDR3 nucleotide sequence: TGCAGCGACCTCAGGAGGGCAGTAAATCAGCCCCAGCATTTT. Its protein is CSDLRRAVNQPQHF.

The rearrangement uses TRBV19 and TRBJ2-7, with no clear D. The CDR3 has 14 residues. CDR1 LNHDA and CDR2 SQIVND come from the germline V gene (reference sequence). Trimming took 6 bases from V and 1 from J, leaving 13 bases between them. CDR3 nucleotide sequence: TGTGCCAGTAGCTCCCGGTCCGTATCCTACGAGCAGTACTTC. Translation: CASSSRSVSYEQYF.

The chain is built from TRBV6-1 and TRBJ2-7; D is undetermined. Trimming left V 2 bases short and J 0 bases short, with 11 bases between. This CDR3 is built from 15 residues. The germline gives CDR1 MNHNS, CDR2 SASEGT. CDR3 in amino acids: CASSETAGSSYEQYF. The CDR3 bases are TGTGCCAGCAGTGAAACCGCAGGTTCCTCCTACGAGCAGTACTTC.

For the CDR3, the DNA is TGTGCCACCAGCAGGGACAGGCCCTCCTACGAGCAGTACTTC. Its protein is CATSRDRPSYEQYF. The chain recombines TRBV15 with TRBJ2-7, with 7 bases lining up with TRBD1. This CDR3 region has 14 residues. Germline assignment: CDR1 LNHNV and CDR2 YYDKDF (reference sequence). Unmatched junction bases numbered 2, after V lost 3 bases and J lost 0 bases.

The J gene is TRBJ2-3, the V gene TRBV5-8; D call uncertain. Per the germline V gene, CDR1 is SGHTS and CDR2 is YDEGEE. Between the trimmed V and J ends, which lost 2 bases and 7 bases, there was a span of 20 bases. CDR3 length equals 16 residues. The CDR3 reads CASSFPSENRSNTQYF. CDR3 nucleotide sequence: TGTGCCAGCAGCTTCCCCAGCGAAAATCGTTCGAATACGCAGTATTTT. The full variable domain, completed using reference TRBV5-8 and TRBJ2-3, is EAGVTQSPTHLIKTRGQQATLRCSPISGHTSVYWYQQALGLGLQFLLWYDEGEERNRGNFPPRFSGRQFPNYSSELNVNALELEDSALYLCASSFPSENRSNTQYFGPGTRLTVL.

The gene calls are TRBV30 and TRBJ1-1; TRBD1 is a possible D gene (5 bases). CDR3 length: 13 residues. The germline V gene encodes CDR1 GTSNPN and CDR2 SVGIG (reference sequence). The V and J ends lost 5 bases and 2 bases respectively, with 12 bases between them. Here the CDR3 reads CAWVRDSNTEAFF. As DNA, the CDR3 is TGTGCCTGGGTCCGCGACAGCAACACTGAAGCTTTCTTT.

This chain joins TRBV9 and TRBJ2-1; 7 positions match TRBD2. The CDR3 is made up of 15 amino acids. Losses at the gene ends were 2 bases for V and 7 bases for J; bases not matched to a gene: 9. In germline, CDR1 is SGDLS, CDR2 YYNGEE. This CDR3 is CASSVGTVGGNEQFF. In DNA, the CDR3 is TGTGCCAGCAGCGTGGGGACGGTGGGGGGGAATGAGCAGTTCTTC.

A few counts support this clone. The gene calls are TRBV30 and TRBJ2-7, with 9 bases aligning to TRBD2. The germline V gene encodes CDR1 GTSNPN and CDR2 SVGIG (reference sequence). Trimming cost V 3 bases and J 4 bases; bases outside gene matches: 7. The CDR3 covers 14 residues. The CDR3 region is CAWREPGLAYEQYF. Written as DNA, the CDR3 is TGTGCCTGGAGGGAACCGGGACTAGCATACGAGCAGTACTTC. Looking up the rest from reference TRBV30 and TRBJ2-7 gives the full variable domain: SQTIHQWPATLVQPVGSPLSLECTVEGTSNPNLYWYRQAAGRGLQLLFYSVGIGQISSEVPQNLSASRPQDRQFILSSKKLLLSDSGFYLCAWREPGLAYEQYFGPGTRLTVT.

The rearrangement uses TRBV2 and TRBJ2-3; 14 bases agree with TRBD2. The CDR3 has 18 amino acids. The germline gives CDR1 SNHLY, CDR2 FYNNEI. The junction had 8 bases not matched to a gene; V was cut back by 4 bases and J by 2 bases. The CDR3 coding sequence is TGTGCCAGCAGTGGACTAGCGGGAGGGCCCGCAAACACAGATACGCAGTATTTT. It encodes CASSGLAGGPANTDTQYF.

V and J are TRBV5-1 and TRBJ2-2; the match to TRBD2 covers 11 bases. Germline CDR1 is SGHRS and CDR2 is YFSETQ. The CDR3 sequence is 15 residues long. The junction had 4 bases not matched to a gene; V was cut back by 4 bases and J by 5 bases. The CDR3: CASSPGLAVTGELFF. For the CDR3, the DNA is TGCGCCAGCAGCCCGGGACTAGCGGTAACCGGGGAGCTGTTTTTT. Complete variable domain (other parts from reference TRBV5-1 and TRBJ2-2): KAGVTQTPRYLIKTRGQQVTLSCSPISGHRSVSWYQQTPGQGLQFLFEYFSETQRNKGNFPGRFSGRQFSNSRSEMNVSTLELGDSALYLCASSPGLAVTGELFFGEGSRLTVL.